These 5 T cell receptor beta chains were sequenced from one sample in a study of T cell responses to AZD1222 COVID-19 vaccine. This table comes from immunoSEQ multiplex PCR, and its TCRdb copy is limited to in-frame clones, with some not included. The table lists more than 110,000 clones, roughly 92% of them singletons. The sample in question was peripheral blood, obtained on day 0 of AZD1222 vaccination. Receptor source: an adult in good health.

The chain links TRBV28 to TRBJ2-5, with TRBD2 as a possible D gene (6 bases). V shed 3 bases and J shed 2 bases, with 16 bases lying between them. The V gene's germline CDR1 is MDHEN and CDR2 SYDVKM. The CDR3 runs to 16 residues. CDR3 loop: CASSLIRVGRQETQYF. The DNA of the CDR3 is TGTGCCAGCAGTTTGATACGGGTCGGGAGACAAGAGACCCAGTACTTC.

V gene TRBV18 combines with J gene TRBJ2-2, with 7 bases fitting TRBD1. The CDR3 has 15 residues. Trimming removed 6 bases from V and 3 bases from J; junction bases left unmatched: 7. Germline V gives CDR1 KGHSH, CDR2 LQKENI. This chain's CDR3 is CASSPSTGDTGELFF. CDR3 bases: TGTGCCAGCTCCCCTAGTACAGGGGACACCGGGGAGCTGTTTTTT.

The chain has TRBV6-4 and TRBJ2-3, with 7 bases fitting TRBD1. The J segment lost 0 bases and the V segment lost 0 bases, leaving 6 bases of the junction unmatched. The CDR3 runs to 17 residues. The germline gives CDR1 MRHNA, CDR2 SNTAGT. CDR3: CASSDSRDSSSTDTQYF. Here the CDR3 DNA reads TGTGCCAGCAGTGACTCTAGGGACAGCTCTAGCACAGATACGCAGTATTTT.

Only a few counts were recorded for this clone. The chain links TRBV5-8 to TRBJ1-5; 9 bases line up with TRBD1. The CDR3 covers 15 residues. J lost 4 bases, V lost 5 bases, and 7 bases had no gene match. CDR1 is SGHTS and CDR2 is YDEGEE in the germline V gene. CDR3 region: CASREGTGWNQPQHF. CDR3 coding DNA: TGTGCCAGCAGGGAAGGGACAGGGTGGAATCAGCCCCAGCATTTT.

The sample holds a few counts of this clone. This chain joins TRBV4-1 and TRBJ1-2; no definite D call. This CDR3 comprises 16 residues. Trimming took off 1 base at V and 7 bases at J, with 19 bases between the two ends. Germline assignment: CDR1 MGHRA and CDR2 YSYEKL. CDR3 DNA sequence: TGCGCCAGCAGCCAAGGGATATGGGGAGGTGGTGGTGGCTACACCTTC. It translates to CASSQGIWGGGGGYTF.